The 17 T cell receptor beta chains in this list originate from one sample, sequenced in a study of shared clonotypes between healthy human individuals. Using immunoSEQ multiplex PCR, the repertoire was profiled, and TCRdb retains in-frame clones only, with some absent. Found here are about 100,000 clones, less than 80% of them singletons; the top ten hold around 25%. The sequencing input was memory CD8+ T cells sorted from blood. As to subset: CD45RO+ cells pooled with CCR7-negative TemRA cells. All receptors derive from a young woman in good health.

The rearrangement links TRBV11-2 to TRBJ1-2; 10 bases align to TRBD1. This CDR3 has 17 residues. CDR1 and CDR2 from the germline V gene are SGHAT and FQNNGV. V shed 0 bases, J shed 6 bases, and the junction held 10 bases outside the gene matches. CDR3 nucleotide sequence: TGTGCCAGCAGCTTAGATGTGGGACAGGGGAATTCTCATGGCTACACCTTC. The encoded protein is CASSLDVGQGNSHGYTF.

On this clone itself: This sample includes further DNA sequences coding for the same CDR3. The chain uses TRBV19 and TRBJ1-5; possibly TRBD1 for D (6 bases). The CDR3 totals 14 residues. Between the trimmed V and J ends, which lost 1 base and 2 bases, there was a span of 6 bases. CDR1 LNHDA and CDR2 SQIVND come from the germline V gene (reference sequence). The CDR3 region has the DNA TGTGCCAGTAGTATAGGACAGGGCAATCAGCCCCAGCATTTT. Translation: CASSIGQGNQPQHF.

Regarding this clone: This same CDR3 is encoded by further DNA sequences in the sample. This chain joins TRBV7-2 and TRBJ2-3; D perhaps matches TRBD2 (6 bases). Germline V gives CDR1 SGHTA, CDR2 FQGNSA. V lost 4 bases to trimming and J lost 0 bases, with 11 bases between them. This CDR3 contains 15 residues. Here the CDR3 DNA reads TGTGCCAGCAGCTCGGACTACCTAAGCACAGATACGCAGTATTTT. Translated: CASSSDYLSTDTQYF.

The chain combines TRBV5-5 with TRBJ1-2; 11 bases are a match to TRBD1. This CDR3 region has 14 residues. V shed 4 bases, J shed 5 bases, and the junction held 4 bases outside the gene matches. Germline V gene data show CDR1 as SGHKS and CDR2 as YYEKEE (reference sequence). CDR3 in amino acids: CASSEDRGLYGYTF. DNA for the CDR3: TGTGCCAGCAGCGAGGACAGGGGGCTTTATGGCTACACCTTC.

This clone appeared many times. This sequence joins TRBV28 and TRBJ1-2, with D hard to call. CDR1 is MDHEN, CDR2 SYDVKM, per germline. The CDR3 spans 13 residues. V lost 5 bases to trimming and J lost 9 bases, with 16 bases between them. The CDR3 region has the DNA TGTGCCAGCAGTCCTCGTGGACTCCTGAGCTACACCTTC. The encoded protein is CASSPRGLLSYTF.

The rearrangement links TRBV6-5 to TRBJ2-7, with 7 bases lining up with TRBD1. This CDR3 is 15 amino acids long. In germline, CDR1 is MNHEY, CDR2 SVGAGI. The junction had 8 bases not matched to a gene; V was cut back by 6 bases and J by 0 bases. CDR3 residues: CASRSGQYSSYEQYF. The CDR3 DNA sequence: TGTGCCAGCAGATCGGGACAGTACAGCTCCTACGAGCAGTACTTC.

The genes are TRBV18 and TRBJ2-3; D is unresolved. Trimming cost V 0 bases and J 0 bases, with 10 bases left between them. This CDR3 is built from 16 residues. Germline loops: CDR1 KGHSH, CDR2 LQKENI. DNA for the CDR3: TGTGCCAGCTCACCACCGGTGGTTGGCAGCACAGATACGCAGTATTTT. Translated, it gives CASSPPVVGSTDTQYF.

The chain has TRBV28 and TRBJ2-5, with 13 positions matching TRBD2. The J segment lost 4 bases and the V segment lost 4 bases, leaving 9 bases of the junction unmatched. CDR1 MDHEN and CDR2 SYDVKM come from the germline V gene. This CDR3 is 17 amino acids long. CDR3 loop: CASSSWTSGSGSETQYF. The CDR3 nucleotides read TGTGCCAGCAGTTCTTGGACTAGCGGGAGTGGATCAGAGACCCAGTACTTC. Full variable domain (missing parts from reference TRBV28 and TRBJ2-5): DVKVTQSSRYLVKRTGEKVFLECVQDMDHENMFWYRQDPGLGLRLIYFSYDVKMKEKGDIPEGYSVSREKKERFSLILESASTNQTSMYLCASSSWTSGSGSETQYFGPGTRLLVL.

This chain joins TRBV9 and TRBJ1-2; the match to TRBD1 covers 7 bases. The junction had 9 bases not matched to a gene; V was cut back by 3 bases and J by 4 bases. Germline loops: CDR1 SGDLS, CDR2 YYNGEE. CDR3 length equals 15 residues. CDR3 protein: CASSGSTGEVYGYTF. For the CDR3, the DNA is TGTGCCAGCAGCGGCTCAACAGGGGAAGTCTATGGCTACACCTTC.

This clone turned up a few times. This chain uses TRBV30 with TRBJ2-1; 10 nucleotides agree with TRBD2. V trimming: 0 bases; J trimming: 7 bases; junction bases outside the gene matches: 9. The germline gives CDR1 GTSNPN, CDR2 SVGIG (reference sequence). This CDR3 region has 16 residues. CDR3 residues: CAWSVMEREGHNEQFF. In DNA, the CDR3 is TGTGCCTGGAGTGTCATGGAGCGGGAGGGCCATAATGAGCAGTTCTTC.

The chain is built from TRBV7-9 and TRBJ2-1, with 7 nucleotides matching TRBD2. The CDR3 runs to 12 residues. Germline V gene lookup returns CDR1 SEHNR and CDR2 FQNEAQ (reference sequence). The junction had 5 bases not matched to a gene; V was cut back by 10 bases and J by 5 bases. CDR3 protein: CATSGLNNEQFF. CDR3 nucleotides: TGTGCCACTAGCGGCCTGAACAATGAGCAGTTCTTC.

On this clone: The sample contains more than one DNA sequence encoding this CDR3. The CDR3 sequence: CASSLGVAGELFF. CDR3 bases: TGTGCCAGCAGCTTAGGGGTCGCCGGGGAGCTGTTTTTT. V usage is TRBV7-2 and J usage is TRBJ2-2, with D unresolved. The length of the CDR3 is 13 residues. Germline V gene sequence: CDR1 SGHTA, CDR2 FQGNSA. The V and J ends lost 1 base and 6 bases respectively, with 6 bases between them.

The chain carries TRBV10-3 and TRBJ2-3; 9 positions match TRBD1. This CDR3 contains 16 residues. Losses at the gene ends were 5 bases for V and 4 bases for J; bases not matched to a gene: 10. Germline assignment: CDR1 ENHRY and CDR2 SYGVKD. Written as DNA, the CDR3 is TGTGCCATCAGTCCATTGGGACAGGGAAGCGCAGATACGCAGTATTTT. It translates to CAISPLGQGSADTQYF.

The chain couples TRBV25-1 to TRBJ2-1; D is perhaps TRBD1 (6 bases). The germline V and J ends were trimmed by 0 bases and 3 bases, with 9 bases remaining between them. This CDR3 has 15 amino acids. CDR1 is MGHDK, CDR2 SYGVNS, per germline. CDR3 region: CASSEYEGHYNEQFF. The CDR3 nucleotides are TGTGCCAGCAGTGAATACGAGGGACACTACAATGAGCAGTTCTTC.

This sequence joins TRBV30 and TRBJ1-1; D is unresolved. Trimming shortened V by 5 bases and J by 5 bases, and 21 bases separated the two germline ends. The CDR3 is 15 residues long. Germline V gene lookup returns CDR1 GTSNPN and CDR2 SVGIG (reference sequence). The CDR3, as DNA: TGTGCCTGGGACGGGTTGGGCCCGCGGGAGACTGAAGCTTTCTTT. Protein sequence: CAWDGLGPRETEAFF. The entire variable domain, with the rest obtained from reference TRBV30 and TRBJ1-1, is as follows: SQTIHQWPATLVQPVGSPLSLECTVEGTSNPNLYWYRQAAGRGLQLLFYSVGIGQISSEVPQNLSASRPQDRQFILSSKKLLLSDSGFYLCAWDGLGPRETEAFFGQGTRLTVV.

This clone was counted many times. For the CDR3, the DNA is TGTGCCAGCAGGCTAGAAGCGGGGTTCTACAATGAGCAGTTCTTC. The encoded protein is CASRLEAGFYNEQFF. The chain joins TRBV7-6 to TRBJ2-1; 7 bases map to TRBD2. Per germline, CDR1 SGHVS and CDR2 FNYEAQ. CDR3 length: 15 residues. The V segment lost 6 bases and the J segment 3 bases; nucleotides outside the gene matches: 8.

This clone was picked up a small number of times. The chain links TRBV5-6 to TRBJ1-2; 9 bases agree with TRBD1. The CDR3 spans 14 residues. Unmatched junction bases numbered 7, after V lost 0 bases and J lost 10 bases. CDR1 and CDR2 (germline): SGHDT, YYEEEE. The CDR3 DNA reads TGTGCCAGCAGCTTGGGAGAAACAGGGGGCATCTACACCTTC. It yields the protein CASSLGETGGIYTF.